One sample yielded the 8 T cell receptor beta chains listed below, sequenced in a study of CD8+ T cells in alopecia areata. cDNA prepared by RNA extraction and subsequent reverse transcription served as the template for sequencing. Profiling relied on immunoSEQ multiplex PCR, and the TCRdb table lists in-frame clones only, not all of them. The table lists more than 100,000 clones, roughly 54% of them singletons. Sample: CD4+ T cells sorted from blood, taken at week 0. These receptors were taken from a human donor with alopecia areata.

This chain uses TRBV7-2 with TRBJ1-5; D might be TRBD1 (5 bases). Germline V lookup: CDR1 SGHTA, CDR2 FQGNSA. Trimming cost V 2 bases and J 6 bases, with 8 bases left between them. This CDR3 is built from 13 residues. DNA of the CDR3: TGTGCCAGCAGCTTAAATGGGGGTCAGCCCCAGCATTTT. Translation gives CASSLNGGQPQHF.

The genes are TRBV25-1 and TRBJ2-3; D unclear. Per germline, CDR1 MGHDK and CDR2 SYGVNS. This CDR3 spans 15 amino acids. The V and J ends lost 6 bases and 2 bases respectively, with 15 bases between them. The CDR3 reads CASSDSRTYTDTQYF. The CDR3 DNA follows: TGTGCCAGCAGCGATTCCCGGACCTACACAGATACGCAGTATTTT.

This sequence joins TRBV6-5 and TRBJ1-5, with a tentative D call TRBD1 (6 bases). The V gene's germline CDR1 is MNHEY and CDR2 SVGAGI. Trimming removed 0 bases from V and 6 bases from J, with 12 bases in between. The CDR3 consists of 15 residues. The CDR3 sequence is CASSYSPGAGQPQHF. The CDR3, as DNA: TGTGCCAGCAGTTACTCGCCAGGGGCCGGTCAGCCCCAGCATTTT.

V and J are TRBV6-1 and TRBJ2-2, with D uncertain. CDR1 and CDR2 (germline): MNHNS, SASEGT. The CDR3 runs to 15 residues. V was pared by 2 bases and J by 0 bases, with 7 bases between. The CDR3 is CASSERQTNTGELFF. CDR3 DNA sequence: TGTGCCAGCAGTGAACGTCAGACGAACACCGGGGAGCTGTTTTTT.

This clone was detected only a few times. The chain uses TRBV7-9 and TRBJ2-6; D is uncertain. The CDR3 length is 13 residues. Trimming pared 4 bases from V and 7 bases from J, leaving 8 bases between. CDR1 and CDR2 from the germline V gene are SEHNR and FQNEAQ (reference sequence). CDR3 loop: CASSSDGANVLTF. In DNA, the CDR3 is TGTGCCAGCAGCTCTGACGGTGCCAACGTCCTGACTTTC.

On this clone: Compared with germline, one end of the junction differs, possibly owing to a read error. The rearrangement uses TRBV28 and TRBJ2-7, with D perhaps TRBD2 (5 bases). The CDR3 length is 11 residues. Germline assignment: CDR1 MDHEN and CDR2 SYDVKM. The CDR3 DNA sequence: TGTGCCAGCAGTTCCGGACGGAGGACCATCTTC. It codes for CASSSGRRTIF.

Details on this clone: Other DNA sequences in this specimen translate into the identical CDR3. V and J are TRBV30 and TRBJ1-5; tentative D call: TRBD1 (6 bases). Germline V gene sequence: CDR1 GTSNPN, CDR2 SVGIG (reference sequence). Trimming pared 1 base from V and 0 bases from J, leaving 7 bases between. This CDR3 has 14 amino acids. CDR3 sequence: CAWSEGGSNQPQHF. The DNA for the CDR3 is TGTGCCTGGAGTGAGGGGGGTAGCAATCAGCCCCAGCATTTT. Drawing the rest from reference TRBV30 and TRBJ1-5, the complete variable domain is SQTIHQWPATLVQPVGSPLSLECTVEGTSNPNLYWYRQAAGRGLQLLFYSVGIGQISSEVPQNLSASRPQDRQFILSSKKLLLSDSGFYLCAWSEGGSNQPQHFGDGTRLSIL.

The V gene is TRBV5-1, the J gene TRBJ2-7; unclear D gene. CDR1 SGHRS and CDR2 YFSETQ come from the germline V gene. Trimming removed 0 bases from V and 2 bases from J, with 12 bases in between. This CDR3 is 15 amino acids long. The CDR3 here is CASSLAPQSPYEQYF. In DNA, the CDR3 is TGCGCCAGCAGCTTGGCCCCGCAGAGCCCCTACGAGCAGTACTTC.